This TCR beta chain was recorded in a study of cytomegalovirus exposure and HLA in healthy donors. As to this clone: The antigen is not known.

The CDR3 length is 14 residues. The germline V and J ends were trimmed by 5 bases and 0 bases, with 10 bases remaining between them. CDR1 and CDR2 (germline): SGHNT, YENEEA. Study results and caveats: The authors judged a highly shared variant cluster likely a sequencing artifact. In an earlier analysis, in some 500 donors, most V segments appeared productive either ~87% or ~30% of the time. Reports indicate that TCR beta sequences accurately predicted the HLA-A and HLA-B alleles of most subjects.

Both 60 Vbeta primers and 13 Jbeta primers went into the PCR. Under the authors' procedure: Approximately 12 million of roughly 81 million unique TCR beta chains were shared, per a later count. Some clones are missing from TCRdb's copy, which holds only in-frame ones; the method was immunoSEQ multiplex PCR. V, J and clone size are those of that table, while D and trimming were read from the DNA. The data hold around 230,000 clones, with 78% observed a single time. The chain carries TRBV11-3 and TRBJ1-1; D call uncertain. This receptor was identified in a boy aged 5-17 years in good health and CMV-seronegative. Sequencing input: PBMCs. The CDR3: CASSLRNLNTEAFF. The CDR3 nucleotides are TGTGCCAGCAGCCTACGAAACTTGAACACTGAAGCTTTCTTT.